This TCR beta chain was identified during a study of cytomegalovirus exposure and HLA in healthy donors. 13 Jbeta primers and 60 Vbeta primers were used for the PCR. Study processing details: About 11 million shared chains were among the roughly 78 million unique TCR beta chains that a later analysis counted. Sequencing used immunoSEQ multiplex PCR; TCRdb keeps in-frame clones, though not all of them. V and J calls and clone size are copied from that table; D and trimming were computed from the DNA. The table has around 170,000 clones, roughly 76% seen once. On this clone itself: The antigen is not known.

CDR3 length: 13 amino acids. CDR1 MNHNS and CDR2 SASEGT come from the germline V gene. With 6 bases removed from V and 0 bases from J, the gap between germline ends came to 6 bases. Whole-study results and caveats: A few of the chains that were CMV-associated were confirmed in vitro to be specific for CMV antigens. Exclusion as indistinguishable affected some V segments, including TRBV6-2 and TRBV6-3. What a later analysis showed was that several of the most significant clusters appeared linked to common viral pathogens.

The V and J genes are TRBV6-1 and TRBJ1-5; D remains unclear. Sequencing was performed on PBMCs. This receptor was obtained from a man aged 40-49 years in good health and CMV-seropositive. CDR3 sequence: CASRRDSNQPQHF. Written as DNA, the CDR3 is TGTGCCAGCAGGCGGGATAGCAATCAGCCCCAGCATTTT.